This T cell receptor (beta chain) was observed in a study of T cells in Graves' hyperthyroidism and ophthalmopathy. CDR3 length: 16 residues. The germline CDR1 and CDR2 sequences are KGHDR and SFDVKD. Trimming left V 1 base short and J 0 bases short, with 9 bases between. In its sample, this clonotype was seen many times. Its antigen is not known. TCR beta CDR3 sequences were amplified from RNA transcripts. When the TCR CDR3 underwent first-round RT-PCR, the HTBI primer set was used. TCRdb ran MiXCR on the multiplex PCR reads and lists one entry per CDR3 protein. Of under 300,000 distinct CDR3 sequences listed, approximately 14% were seen once; the top ten hold roughly 8.2%. The study's findings and limits: Most thyroid clonotypes that were expanded above 0.001 also turned up in blood.

The chain couples TRBV24-1 to TRBJ2-1; weak D call: TRBD2 (7 bases). This TCR was sampled from a woman in her thirties or forties with Graves' hyperthyroidism. The sample taken for sequencing was blood. Here the CDR3 reads CATSDLRGGSYNEQFF. CDR3 DNA: TGTGCCACCAGTGATTTAAGGGGGGGCTCCTACAATGAGCAGTTCTTC.